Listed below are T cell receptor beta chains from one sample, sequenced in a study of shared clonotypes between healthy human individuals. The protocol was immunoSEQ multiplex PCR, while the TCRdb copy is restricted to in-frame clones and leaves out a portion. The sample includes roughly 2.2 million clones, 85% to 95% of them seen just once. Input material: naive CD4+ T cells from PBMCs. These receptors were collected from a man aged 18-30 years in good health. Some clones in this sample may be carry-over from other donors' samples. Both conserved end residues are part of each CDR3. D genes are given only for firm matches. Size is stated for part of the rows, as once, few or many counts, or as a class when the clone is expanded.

CAGSTAMGDTQYF,TGCGCCGGCAGCACCGCAATGGGCGATACGCAGTATTTT,TRBV5-1,TRBJ2-3,.,.
CASSDSFLAGGPGEQYF,TGTGCCAGCAGTGATTCGTTTTTGGCGGGAGGGCCGGGCGAGCAGTACTTC,TRBV2,TRBJ2-7,.,TRBD2
CSATFVETQYF,TGCAGTGCTACTTTCGTGGAGACCCAGTACTTC,TRBV20-1,TRBJ2-5,.,.
CAWSVRGATNYGYTF,TGTGCCTGGAGTGTACGGGGCGCGACGAACTATGGCTACACCTTC,TRBV30,TRBJ1-2,.,.
CASSEGGGETQYF,TGTGCCAGCAGTGAGGGAGGTGGGGAGACCCAGTACTTC,TRBV2,TRBJ2-5,.,.
CASHRELSTGETQYF,TGCGCCAGCCATAGGGAACTATCCACGGGGGAGACCCAGTACTTC,TRBV10-1,TRBJ2-5,.,.
CASSARDSTDTQYF,TGTGCCAGCAGTGCCCGGGACAGCACAGATACGCAGTATTTT,TRBV6-6,TRBJ2-3,.,.
CASRQGQQETQYF,TGCGCCAGCAGGCAGGGGCAGCAAGAGACCCAGTACTTC,TRBV5-1,TRBJ2-5,once,.
CASSPGGGKQYF,TGTGCCAGCAGCCCGGGTGGGGGAAAGCAGTACTTC,TRBV7-2,TRBJ2-7,.,.
CASRREQGDGNTIYF,TGCGCCAGCAGGAGAGAACAGGGAGATGGAAACACCATATATTTT,TRBV10-2,TRBJ1-3,.,.
CSVTGRVTYEQYF,TGCAGCGTCACTGGACGGGTAACCTACGAGCAGTACTTC,TRBV29-1,TRBJ2-7,.,.
CASSPVVPTSDNNEQFF,TGTGCCAGCTCACCAGTTGTACCGACTAGCGACAACAATGAGCAGTTCTTC,TRBV18,TRBJ2-1,.,TRBD2
CASSKDREYGYTF,TGTGCCAGCAGCAAGGACAGGGAATATGGCTACACCTTC,TRBV5-4,TRBJ1-2,once,TRBD1
CASRPPSGVTDTQYF,TGTGCCAGCAGACCTCCTAGCGGGGTAACAGATACGCAGTATTTT,TRBV7-9,TRBJ2-3,.,TRBD2